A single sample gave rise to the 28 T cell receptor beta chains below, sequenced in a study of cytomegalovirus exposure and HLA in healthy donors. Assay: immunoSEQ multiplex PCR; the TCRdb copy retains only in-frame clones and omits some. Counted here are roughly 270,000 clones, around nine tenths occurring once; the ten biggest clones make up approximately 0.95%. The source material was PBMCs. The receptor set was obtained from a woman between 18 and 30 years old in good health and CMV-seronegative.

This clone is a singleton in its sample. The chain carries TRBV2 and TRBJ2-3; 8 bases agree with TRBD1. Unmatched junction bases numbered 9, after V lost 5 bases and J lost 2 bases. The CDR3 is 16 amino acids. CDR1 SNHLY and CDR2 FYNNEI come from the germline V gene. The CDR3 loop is CASSPRTGHVTDTQYF. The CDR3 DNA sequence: TGTGCCAGCAGTCCTAGGACAGGGCATGTCACAGATACGCAGTATTTT.

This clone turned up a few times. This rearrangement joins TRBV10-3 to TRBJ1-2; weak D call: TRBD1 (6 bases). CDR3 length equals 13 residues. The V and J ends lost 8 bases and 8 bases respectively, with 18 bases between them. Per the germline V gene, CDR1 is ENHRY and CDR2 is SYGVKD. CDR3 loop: CAIQGPSGGGYTF. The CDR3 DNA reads TGTGCCATCCAGGGGCCGTCGGGAGGAGGCTACACCTTC.

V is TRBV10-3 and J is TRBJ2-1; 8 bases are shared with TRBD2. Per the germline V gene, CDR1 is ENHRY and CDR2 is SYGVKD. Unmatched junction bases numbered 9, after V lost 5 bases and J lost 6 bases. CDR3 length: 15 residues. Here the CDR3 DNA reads TGTGCCATCAGTCCCGGGACTAGTGCATCCAATGAGCAGTTCTTC. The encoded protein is CAISPGTSASNEQFF.

CDR3 DNA sequence: TGTGCCAGCAGTTTGGGGACAATTAAAAAGGGACTAGCGGGATTCTACGAGCAGTACTTC. Translation: CASSLGTIKKGLAGFYEQYF. The chain is built from TRBV27 and TRBJ2-7; 13 positions agree with TRBD2. The germline V gene has CDR1 MNHEY and CDR2 SMNVEV (reference sequence). The CDR3 has 20 amino acids. Trimming at V came to 3 bases and at J to 3 bases, leaving 17 bases not matched to a gene.

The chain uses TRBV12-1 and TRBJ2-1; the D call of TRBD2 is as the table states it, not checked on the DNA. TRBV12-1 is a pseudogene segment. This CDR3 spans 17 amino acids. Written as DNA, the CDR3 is TGTGCCAGCAGATCCACCCGACGGGGGGGATGCTCCAATGAGCAGTTCTTC. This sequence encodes CASRSTRRGGCSNEQFF.

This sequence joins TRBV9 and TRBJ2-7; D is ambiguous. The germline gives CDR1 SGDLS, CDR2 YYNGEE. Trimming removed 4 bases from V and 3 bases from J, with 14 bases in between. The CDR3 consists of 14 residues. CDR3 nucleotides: TGTGCCAGCAGCCCCCCACGGAGAGACTACGAGCAGTACTTC. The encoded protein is CASSPPRRDYEQYF.

This chain's CDR3 is CASSISYTQYF. For the CDR3, the DNA is TGTGCCAGTAGTATATCTTATACGCAGTATTTT. The chain employs TRBV19 and TRBJ2-3; D is unclear. Trimming removed 2 bases from V and 7 bases from J, with 4 bases in between. Germline V gene lookup returns CDR1 LNHDA and CDR2 SQIVND (reference sequence). The CDR3 loop spans 11 amino acids.

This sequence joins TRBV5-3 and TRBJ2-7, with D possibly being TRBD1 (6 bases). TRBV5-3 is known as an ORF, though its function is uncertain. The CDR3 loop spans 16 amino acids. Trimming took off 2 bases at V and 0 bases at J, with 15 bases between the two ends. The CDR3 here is CARSLVVGQHSYEQYF. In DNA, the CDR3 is TGTGCCAGAAGCTTAGTCGTCGGACAGCACTCCTACGAGCAGTACTTC.

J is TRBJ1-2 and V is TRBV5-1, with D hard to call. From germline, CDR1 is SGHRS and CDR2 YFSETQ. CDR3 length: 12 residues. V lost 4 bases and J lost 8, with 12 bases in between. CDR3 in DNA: TGCGCCAGCAGCCCCTGGCGGAGGGGCTACACCTTC. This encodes CASSPWRRGYTF.

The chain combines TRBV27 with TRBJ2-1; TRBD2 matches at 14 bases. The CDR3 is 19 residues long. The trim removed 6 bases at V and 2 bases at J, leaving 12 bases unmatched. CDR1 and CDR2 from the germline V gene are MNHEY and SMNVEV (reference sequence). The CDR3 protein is CASSLTPGLAGVAYNEQFF. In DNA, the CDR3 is TGTGCCAGCAGCCTGACCCCGGGACTAGCGGGAGTTGCCTACAATGAGCAGTTCTTC.

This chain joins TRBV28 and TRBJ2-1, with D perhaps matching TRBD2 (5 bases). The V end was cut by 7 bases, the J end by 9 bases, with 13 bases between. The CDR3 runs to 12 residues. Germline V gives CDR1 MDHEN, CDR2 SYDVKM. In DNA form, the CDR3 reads TGTGCCAGCAAGGAGGCACACGTTGAGCAGTTCTTC. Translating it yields CASKEAHVEQFF.

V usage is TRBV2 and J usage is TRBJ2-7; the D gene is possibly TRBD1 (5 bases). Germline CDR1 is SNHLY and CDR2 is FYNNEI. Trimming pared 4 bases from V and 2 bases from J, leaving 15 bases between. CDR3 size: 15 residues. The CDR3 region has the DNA TGTGCCAGCAGTGGTTTCCGACAGCAAACCTACGAGCAGTACTTC. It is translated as CASSGFRQQTYEQYF.

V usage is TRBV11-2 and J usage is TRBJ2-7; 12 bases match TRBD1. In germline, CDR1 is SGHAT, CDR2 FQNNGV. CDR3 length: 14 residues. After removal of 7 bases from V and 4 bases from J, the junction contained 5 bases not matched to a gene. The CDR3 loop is CASKWDRGRYEQYF. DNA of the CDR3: TGTGCCAGCAAATGGGACAGGGGGCGGTACGAGCAGTACTTC.

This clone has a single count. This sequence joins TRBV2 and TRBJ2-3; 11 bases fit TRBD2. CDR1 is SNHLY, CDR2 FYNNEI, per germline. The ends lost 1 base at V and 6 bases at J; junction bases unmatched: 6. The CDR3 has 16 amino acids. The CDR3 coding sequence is TGTGCCAGCAGTGAAGATAGCGGGAGGGCCGGTGATACGCAGTATTTT. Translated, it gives CASSEDSGRAGDTQYF.

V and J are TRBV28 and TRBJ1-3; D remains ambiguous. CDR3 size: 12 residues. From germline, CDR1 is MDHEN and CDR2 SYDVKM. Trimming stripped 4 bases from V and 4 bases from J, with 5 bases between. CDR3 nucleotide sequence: TGTGCCAGCAGTTCGGTGGGAAACACCATATATTTT. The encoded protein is CASSSVGNTIYF.

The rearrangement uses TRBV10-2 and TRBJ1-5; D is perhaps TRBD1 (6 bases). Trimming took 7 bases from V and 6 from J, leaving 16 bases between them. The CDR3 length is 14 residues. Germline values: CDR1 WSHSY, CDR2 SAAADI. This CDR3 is CASTPGGSGQPQHF. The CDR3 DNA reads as TGCGCCAGCACCCCTGGGGGCTCTGGTCAGCCCCAGCATTTT.

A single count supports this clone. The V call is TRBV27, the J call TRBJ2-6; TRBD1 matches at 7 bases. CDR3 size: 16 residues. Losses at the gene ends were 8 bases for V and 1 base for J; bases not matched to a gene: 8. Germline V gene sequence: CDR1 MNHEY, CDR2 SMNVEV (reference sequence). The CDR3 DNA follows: TGTGCCAGCCGGGACAGCGGCCTATCTGGGGCCAACGTCCTGACTTTC. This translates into CASRDSGLSGANVLTF.

Here the CDR3 reads CASSSREAVRAGELFF. The DNA of the CDR3 is TGTGCCAGCAGCTCCCGGGAGGCGGTAAGGGCCGGGGAGCTGTTTTTT. The chain combines TRBV5-5 with TRBJ2-2, with TRBD2 identical over 7 bases. V shed 3 bases, J shed 6 bases, and the junction held 11 bases outside the gene matches. Per germline, CDR1 SGHKS and CDR2 YYEKEE (reference sequence). The CDR3 runs 16 residues.

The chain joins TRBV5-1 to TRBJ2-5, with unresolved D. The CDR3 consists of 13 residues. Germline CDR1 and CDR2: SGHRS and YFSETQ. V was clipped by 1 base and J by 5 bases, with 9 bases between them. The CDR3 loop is CASSLYLRETQYF. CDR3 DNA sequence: TGCGCCAGCAGCTTGTACTTGCGCGAGACCCAGTACTTC.

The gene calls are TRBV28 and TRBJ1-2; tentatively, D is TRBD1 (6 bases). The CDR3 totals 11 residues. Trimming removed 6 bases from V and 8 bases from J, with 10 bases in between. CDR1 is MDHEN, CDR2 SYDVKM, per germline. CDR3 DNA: TGTGCCAGCAGAATAGGGGGAGGCTACACCTTC. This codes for CASRIGGGYTF.

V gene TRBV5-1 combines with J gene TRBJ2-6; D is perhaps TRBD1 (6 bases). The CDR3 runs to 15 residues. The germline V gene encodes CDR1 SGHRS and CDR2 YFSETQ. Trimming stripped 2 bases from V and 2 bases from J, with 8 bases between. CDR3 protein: CASSLAGAGANVLTF. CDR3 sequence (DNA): TGCGCCAGCAGCTTAGCAGGGGCTGGGGCCAACGTCCTGACTTTC.

CDR3 DNA sequence: TGCGCCAGCAGTCCTGACTTTACAGGGGGCGATGAGCAGTTCTTC. It is translated as CASSPDFTGGDEQFF. This chain uses TRBV5-1 with TRBJ2-1, with 9 bases identical to TRBD1. After removal of 5 bases from V and 8 bases from J, the junction contained 11 bases not matched to a gene. Per germline, CDR1 SGHRS and CDR2 YFSETQ. This CDR3 contains 15 residues.

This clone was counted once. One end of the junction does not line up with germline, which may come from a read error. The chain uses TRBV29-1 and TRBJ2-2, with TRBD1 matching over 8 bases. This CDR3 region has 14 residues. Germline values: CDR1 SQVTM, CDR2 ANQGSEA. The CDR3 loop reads CSVEGQGNTGELFF. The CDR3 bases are TGCAGCGTCGAAGGACAGGGAAACACCGGGGAGCTGTTTTTT.

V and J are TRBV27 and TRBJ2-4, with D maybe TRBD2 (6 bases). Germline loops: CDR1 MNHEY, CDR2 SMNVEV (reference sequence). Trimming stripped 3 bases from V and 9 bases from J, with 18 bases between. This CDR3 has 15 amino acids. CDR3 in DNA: TGTGCCAGCAGTTTTTCGGCGGGTCTAGCGTCCATTCAGTACTTC. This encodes CASSFSAGLASIQYF.

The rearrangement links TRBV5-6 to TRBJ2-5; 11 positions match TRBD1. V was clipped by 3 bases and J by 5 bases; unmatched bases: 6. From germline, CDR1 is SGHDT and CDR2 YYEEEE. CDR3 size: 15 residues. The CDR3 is CASSSFGTGGETQYF. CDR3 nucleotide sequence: TGTGCCAGCAGCTCCTTTGGGACAGGGGGGGAGACCCAGTACTTC.

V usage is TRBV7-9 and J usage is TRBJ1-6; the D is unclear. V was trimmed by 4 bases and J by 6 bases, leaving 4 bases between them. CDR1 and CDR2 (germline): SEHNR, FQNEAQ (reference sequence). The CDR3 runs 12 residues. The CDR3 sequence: CASSSGNSPLHF. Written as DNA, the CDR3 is TGTGCCAGCAGCTCGGGTAATTCACCCCTCCACTTT.

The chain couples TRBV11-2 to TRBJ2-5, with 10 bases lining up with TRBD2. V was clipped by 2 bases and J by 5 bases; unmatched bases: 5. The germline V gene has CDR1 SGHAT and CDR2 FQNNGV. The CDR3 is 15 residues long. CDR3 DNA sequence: TGTGCCAGCAGCTTAAGCGGGAGGGCCTGGGAGACCCAGTACTTC. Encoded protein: CASSLSGRAWETQYF.

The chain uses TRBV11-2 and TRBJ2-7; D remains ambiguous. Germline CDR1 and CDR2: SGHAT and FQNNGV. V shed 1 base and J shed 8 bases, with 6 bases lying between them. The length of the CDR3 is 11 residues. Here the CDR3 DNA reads TGTGCCAGCAGCTTAGGGGCTAAGCAGTACTTC. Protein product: CASSLGAKQYF.